These T cell receptor beta chains were read from a single sample in a study of shared clonotypes between healthy human individuals. Clones were sequenced by immunoSEQ multiplex PCR, and TCRdb holds only the in-frame ones, with some missing. The table lists 490,000 or so clones, around three quarters of them singletons. Sequencing was carried out using PBMCs. The source of these receptors is a woman aged 40 to 50 in good health. Some clones in this sample may be carry-over from other donors' samples. Both conserved end residues are part of each CDR3. The D gene is left open where the match is weak. Clone size is stated in some rows and not others, as once, few, many or a class when expanded.

d_gene: -
abundance: -
j_gene: TRBJ1-2
v_gene: TRBV2
CDR3nt: TGTGCCAGCAGTGAGTTAGCAGGGATTCCGTATGGCTACACCTTC
CDR3aa: CASSELAGIPYGYTF

d_gene: TRBD1
abundance: -
j_gene: TRBJ2-4
v_gene: TRBV4-1
CDR3nt: TGCGCCAGCAGCCAAGTCGGACAGGGCTTAGCCAAAAACATTCAGTACTTC
CDR3aa: CASSQVGQGLAKNIQYF

d_gene: -
abundance: -
j_gene: TRBJ1-1
v_gene: TRBV18
CDR3nt: TGTGCCAGCTCACCACAGGGGGTGGGGAACACTGAAGCTTTCTTT
CDR3aa: CASSPQGVGNTEAFF

d_gene: TRBD1
abundance: once
j_gene: TRBJ1-5
v_gene: TRBV5-1
CDR3nt: TGCGCCAGCAGCCCCAGGGGGGGATATCAGCCCCAGCATTTT
CDR3aa: CASSPRGGYQPQHF

d_gene: TRBD2
abundance: -
j_gene: TRBJ2-2
v_gene: TRBV7-2
CDR3nt: TGTGCCAGCAGCTCGCCTAGCGGGAGGGCCGGGGAGCTGTTTTTT
CDR3aa: CASSSPSGRAGELFF

d_gene: TRBD1
abundance: -
j_gene: TRBJ1-1
v_gene: TRBV29-1
CDR3nt: TGCAGCGTCTCCACAGGGGCCAGCACTGAAGCTTTCTTT
CDR3aa: CSVSTGASTEAFF

d_gene: TRBD2
abundance: -
j_gene: TRBJ2-5
v_gene: TRBV4-3
CDR3nt: TGCGCCAGCAGCCCACTAGTTGGCGGGAGCGGAGAGACCCAGTACTTC
CDR3aa: CASSPLVGGSGETQYF

d_gene: -
abundance: few
j_gene: TRBJ2-1
v_gene: TRBV11-2
CDR3nt: TGTGCCAGCAGCCCCGACAGAATCTACAATGAGCAGTTCTTC
CDR3aa: CASSPDRIYNEQFF

d_gene: TRBD1
abundance: -
j_gene: TRBJ1-2
v_gene: TRBV19
CDR3nt: TGTGCCAGCAGGGGACAGGATTATGGCTACACCTTC
CDR3aa: CASRGQDYGYTF

d_gene: TRBD1
abundance: -
j_gene: TRBJ2-1
v_gene: TRBV11-2
CDR3nt: TGTGCCAGCAGCCCCCGGACAGGGGGCTTCTTCAATGAGCAGTTCTTC
CDR3aa: CASSPRTGGFFNEQFF

d_gene: TRBD2
abundance: -
j_gene: TRBJ2-1
v_gene: TRBV11-3
CDR3nt: TGTGCCAGCAGCTTAGATGGGACTAGCGTCTATGAGCAGTTCTTC
CDR3aa: CASSLDGTSVYEQFF